The rows below give T cell receptor beta chains drawn from one sample of a study of molecular identifiers for immune sequencing clone quantification. TCRdb called the PCR reads again in MiXCR, with one record for every CDR3 protein. The table includes approximately 54,000 distinct CDR3 sequences, roughly a quarter detected once. Sequencing was done on a sample of naive CD8+ T cells from blood, with Jurkat cell RNA spiked in. The receptors come from a human donor in good health. Some libraries in this study had Jurkat cell RNA spiked in. The CDR3 runs from the conserved cysteine through the conserved F or W. The D gene is left open where the match is weak. For some rows the clone size is stated as once, few or many, or as a class when expanded; others skip it.

J | D | V | size | CDR3 | DNA
TRBJ2-7 | TRBD2 | TRBV27 | - | CASSLSGRAYEQYF | TGTGCCAGCAGTCTTAGCGGGAGGGCCTACGAGCAGTACTTC
TRBJ1-4 | - | TRBV7-9 | many | CASSLSSQGHVF | TGTGCCAGCAGCTTGTCATCCCAGGGACATGTGTTT
TRBJ2-7 | - | TRBV11-2 | many | CASSVGQTYEQYF | TGTGCCAGCAGCGTAGGACAGACCTACGAGCAGTACTTC
TRBJ2-1 | - | TRBV12-3/TRBV12-4 | few | CASSPLGGYNEQFF | TGTGCCAGCAGTCCCTTGGGGGGTTACAATGAGCAGTTCTTC
TRBJ2-3 | - | TRBV9 | many | CASSARDTSSTDTQYF | TGTGCCAGCAGCGCCAGGGACACCTCTAGCACAGATACGCAGTATTTT
TRBJ2-7 | - | TRBV27 | many | CASSLSPAVAREQYF | TGTGCCAGCAGTTTAAGTCCCGCCGTGGCGAGGGAGCAGTACTTC
TRBJ2-7 | TRBD2 | TRBV20-1 | once | CSARVSALAWSSYEQYF | TGCAGTGCTAGAGTTTCGGCACTAGCGTGGAGTTCCTACGAGCAGTACTTC
TRBJ1-5 | - | TRBV10-3 | - | CAISGQGMPQHF | TGTGCCATCAGTGGTCAGGGGATGCCCCAGCATTTT
TRBJ2-2 | TRBD2 | TRBV12-3/TRBV12-4 | many | CASSPLAGEDGELFF | TGTGCCAGCAGTCCACTAGCGGGGGAAGACGGGGAGCTGTTTTTT
TRBJ2-4 | - | TRBV18 | - | CASSPPGQTKNIQYF | TGTGCCAGCTCACCACCAGGGCAGACCAAAAACATTCAGTACTTC
TRBJ2-5 | - | TRBV5-1 | many | CASSLGMGLQETQYF | TGCGCCAGCAGCTTGGGGATGGGCCTCCAAGAGACCCAGTACTTC
TRBJ1-3 | TRBD1 | TRBV6-5 | many | CASSRDRGLGNTIYF | TGTGCCAGCAGTCGGGACAGGGGGCTTGGAAACACCATATATTTT
TRBJ2-2 | TRBD1 | TRBV28 | many | CASSFVGTGRTGELFF | TGTGCCAGCAGTTTCGTTGGGACAGGGAGGACCGGGGAGCTGTTTTTT
TRBJ2-3 | - | TRBV4-3 | few | CASSQDVQQITLSTDTQYF | TGCGCCAGCAGCCAAGATGTACAGCAAATTACCCTTAGCACAGATACGCAGTATTTT
TRBJ2-1 | - | TRBV3-2 | - | CASSRGQGWNEQFF | TGTGCCAGCAGCAGGGGACAGGGGTGGAATGAGCAGTTCTTC
TRBJ1-1 | - | TRBV5-6 | many | CASSLGDPETF | TGTGCCAGCAGCTTGGGAGACCCCGAGACCTTT
TRBJ2-3 | - | TRBV19 | many | CASSRYRGSTDTQYF | TGTGCCAGTAGTAGATACAGAGGAAGCACAGATACGCAGTATTTT
TRBJ1-1 | TRBD1 | TRBV27 | many | CASSLGRGPTEAFF | TGTGCCAGCAGTTTAGGCAGGGGGCCCACTGAAGCTTTCTTT
TRBJ1-1 | - | TRBV4-3 | many | CASSGGEGRFVTEAFF | TGCGCCAGCAGCGGGGGGGAGGGGCGATTTGTCACTGAAGCTTTCTTT
TRBJ1-4 | - | TRBV7-8 | few | CASSLPGSGYEKLFF | TGTGCCAGCAGCCTTCCGGGGTCCGGGTATGAAAAACTGTTTTTT
TRBJ2-7 | - | TRBV9 | many | CASSPGAGTANEQYF | TGTGCCAGCAGCCCCGGCGCGGGAACCGCCAACGAGCAGTACTTC
TRBJ1-1 | - | TRBV28 | - | CASSSLLTGRETEAFF | TGTGCCAGCAGTTCTCTATTGACAGGCCGCGAAACTGAAGCTTTCTTT
TRBJ1-1 | TRBD1 | TRBV7-9 | many | CASSFAGGLSTEAFF | TGTGCCAGCAGCTTCGCAGGGGGCTTGAGCACTGAAGCTTTCTTT
TRBJ1-1 | TRBD1 | TRBV19 | - | CASSYQGAGTEAFF | TGTGCCAGTAGTTACCAGGGGGCCGGCACTGAAGCTTTCTTT
TRBJ2-7 | - | TRBV6-2/TRBV6-3 | many | CASSPGSAQYF | TGTGCCAGCAGCCCGGGAAGTGCGCAGTACTTC
TRBJ2-3 | TRBD2 | TRBV9 | many | CASSETTSGTVADTQYF | TGTGCCAGCAGCGAGACGACTAGCGGGACGGTGGCAGATACGCAGTATTTT
TRBJ2-7 | TRBD2 | TRBV19 | few | CASSNPSGTNSYEQYF | TGTGCCAGTAGTAACCCTAGCGGGACGAATTCTTACGAGCAGTACTTC
TRBJ2-3 | - | TRBV24-1 | - | CATSDFPGSTDTQYF | TGTGCCACCAGTGATTTCCCGGGAAGCACAGATACGCAGTATTTT
TRBJ2-7 | TRBD2 | TRBV11-2 | few | CASSPHGGSSYEQYF | TGTGCCAGCAGCCCCCACGGGGGGAGCTCCTACGAGCAGTACTTC
TRBJ2-3 | - | TRBV5-8 | many | CASSRGVGIDTQYF | TGTGCCAGCAGCCGAGGAGTGGGAATAGATACGCAGTATTTT
TRBJ2-3 | TRBD1 | TRBV7-9 | many | CASSLDHLGGFGTDTQYF | TGTGCCAGCAGCTTAGACCATCTAGGGGGCTTCGGCACAGATACGCAGTATTTT
TRBJ1-5 | - | TRBV12-3/TRBV12-4 | many | CASSHLIVPLDSQPQHF | TGTGCCAGCAGTCATCTTATTGTCCCTTTGGACAGTCAGCCCCAGCATTTT
TRBJ2-3 | - | TRBV28 | many | CASSLGTAASTDTQYF | TGTGCCAGCAGTTTAGGGACTGCCGCTAGCACAGATACGCAGTATTTT
TRBJ2-2 | TRBD2 | TRBV7-2 | - | CASSLLAGGTGELVF | TGTGCCAGCAGCTTACTAGCGGGGGGTACCGGGGAGCTGGTTTTT
TRBJ1-1 | - | TRBV29-1 | many | CSVVASNTEAFF | TGCAGCGTTGTCGCAAGTAACACTGAAGCTTTCTTT
TRBJ2-3 | - | TRBV2 | many | CASGWRAGGDTQYF | TGTGCCAGCGGCTGGCGGGCAGGCGGCGATACGCAGTATTTT
TRBJ2-3 | TRBD2 | TRBV30 | many | CAWNGGRESYTDTQYF | TGTGCCTGGAATGGGGGGAGGGAGAGTTACACAGATACGCAGTATTTT
TRBJ1-4 | - | TRBV7-9 | many | CASSTLLRSPIATNEKLFF | TGTGCCAGCAGCACACTATTGAGGAGTCCGATCGCAACTAATGAAAAACTGTTTTTT
TRBJ2-1 | - | TRBV14 | - | CASSHRGNEQFF | TGTGCCAGCAGCCATCGAGGGAATGAGCAGTTCTTC
TRBJ2-3 | TRBD1 | TRBV7-8 | many | CASSLLDRGTDTQYF | TGTGCCAGCAGCTTATTGGACAGGGGTACAGATACGCAGTATTTT
TRBJ2-6 | - | TRBV7-6 | many | CASSIGGPGANVLTF | TGTGCCAGCAGCATAGGGGGTCCTGGGGCCAACGTCCTGACTTTC
TRBJ2-2 | - | TRBV4-3 | many | CASSKRFPPGFSLTNAELFF | TGCGCCAGCAGTAAAAGATTCCCCCCAGGGTTTAGCTTAACGAATGCGGAGCTGTTTTTT